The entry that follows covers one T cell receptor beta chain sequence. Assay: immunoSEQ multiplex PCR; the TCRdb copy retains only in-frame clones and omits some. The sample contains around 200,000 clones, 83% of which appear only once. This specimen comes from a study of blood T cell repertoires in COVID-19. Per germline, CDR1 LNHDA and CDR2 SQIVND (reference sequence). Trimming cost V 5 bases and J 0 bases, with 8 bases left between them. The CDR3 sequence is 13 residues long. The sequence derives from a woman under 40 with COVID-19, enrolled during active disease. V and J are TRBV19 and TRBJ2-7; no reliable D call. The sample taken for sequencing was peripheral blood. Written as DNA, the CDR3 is TGTGCCAGTAGTGTTGGCAGCTCCTACGAGCAGTACTTC. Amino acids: CASSVGSSYEQYF.